This TCR beta chain was documented in a study of response to subunit inactivated influenza vaccine. This CDR3 spans 15 amino acids. Germline V gene sequence: CDR1 ENHRY, CDR2 SYGVKD. V lost 3 bases, J lost 6 bases, and 6 bases stayed unmatched. This clonotype has a handful of counts. The antigen is not known. A single record per CDR3 protein comes from TCRdb applying MiXCR to the RT-PCR reads. The sample shows some 800,000 distinct CDR3 sequences, approximately 21% of them seen only once. Study-level results: Authors proposed each seasonal influenza vaccination draws in few new T cells.

The sequence was collected from a man between 50 and 59 years old who received an inactivated influenza vaccine. The sample here was PBMCs from blood, taken roughly 5 days after vaccination. The rearrangement links TRBV10-3 to TRBJ1-5; 9 positions match TRBD1. The CDR3 DNA follows: TGTGCCATCAGTGATGGGACAGGGCTGGGTCAGCCCCAGCATTTT. It translates to CAISDGTGLGQPQHF.